This T cell receptor (beta chain) was retrieved from a study of T cell responses to AZD1222 COVID-19 vaccine. Study observations and caveats: At study baseline, merely roughly 6 AZD1222 recipients were seropositive. Females outnumbered males among donors, who were mostly white British; clonal diversity was possibly underestimated.

With respect to this clone: Its matching antigen is unknown.

Germline V gene sequence: CDR1 KGHSH, CDR2 LQKENI. This CDR3 is 13 amino acids long. Trimming shortened V by 1 base and J by 7 bases, and 7 bases separated the two germline ends. Method: immunoSEQ multiplex PCR; TCRdb's copy keeps in-frame clones and lacks some. The table includes 140,000 to 150,000 clones, roughly 80% detected once. This clonotype was sampled from an adult in good health. V is TRBV18 and J is TRBJ2-2; D is unclear. Material: peripheral blood, obtained on day 0 of MenACWY control vaccination. CDR3 nucleotides: TGTGCCAGCTCACCACTTTGGCTCGGGGAGCTGTTTTTT. Translating it yields CASSPLWLGELFF.